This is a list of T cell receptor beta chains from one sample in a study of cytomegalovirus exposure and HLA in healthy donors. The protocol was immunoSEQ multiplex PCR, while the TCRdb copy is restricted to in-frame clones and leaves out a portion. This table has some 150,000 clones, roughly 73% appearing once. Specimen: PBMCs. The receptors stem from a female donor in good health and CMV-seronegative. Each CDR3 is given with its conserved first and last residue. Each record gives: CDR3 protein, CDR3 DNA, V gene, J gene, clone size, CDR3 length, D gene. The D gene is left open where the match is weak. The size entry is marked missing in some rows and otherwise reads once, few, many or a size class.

CDR3aa: CASSWGDSYNEQFF; CDR3nt: TGTGCCAGCAGTTGGGGGGATTCCTACAATGAGCAGTTCTTC; v_gene: TRBV27; j_gene: TRBJ2-1; abundance: -; len: 14; d_gene: -
CDR3aa: CASSLSGGGYYNEQFF; CDR3nt: TGTGCCAGCAGCTTATCTGGCGGGGGATACTACAATGAGCAGTTCTTC; v_gene: TRBV7-6; j_gene: TRBJ2-1; abundance: -; len: 16; d_gene: TRBD2
CDR3aa: CASSLSPTGEWPQHF; CDR3nt: TGCGCCAGCAGCTTGTCCCCGACCGGGGAATGGCCCCAGCATTTT; v_gene: TRBV5-1; j_gene: TRBJ1-5; abundance: -; len: 15; d_gene: -
CDR3aa: CASSEQAQLAGGFYEQYF; CDR3nt: TGCGCCAGCAGCGAACAGGCCCAATTAGCGGGGGGATTCTACGAGCAGTACTTC; v_gene: TRBV5-1; j_gene: TRBJ2-7; abundance: -; len: 18; d_gene: TRBD2
CDR3aa: CAWAGDRNTEAFF; CDR3nt: TGTGCCTGGGCGGGGGATCGGAACACTGAAGCTTTCTTT; v_gene: TRBV30; j_gene: TRBJ1-1; abundance: -; len: 13; d_gene: -
CDR3aa: CASSTSGPGNTEAFF; CDR3nt: TGCGCCAGCAGCACCTCGGGTCCTGGGAACACTGAAGCTTTCTTT; v_gene: TRBV5-1; j_gene: TRBJ1-1; abundance: -; len: 15; d_gene: -
CDR3aa: CASSEGLAGGDEQFF; CDR3nt: TGTGCCAGCAGTGAGGGTCTAGCGGGAGGGGATGAGCAGTTCTTC; v_gene: TRBV6-4; j_gene: TRBJ2-1; abundance: -; len: 15; d_gene: TRBD2
CDR3aa: CASSFFLARSYEQYF; CDR3nt: TGTGCCAGCAGTTTTTTTCTTGCTAGGTCCTACGAGCAGTACTTC; v_gene: TRBV27; j_gene: TRBJ2-7; abundance: -; len: 15; d_gene: -
CDR3aa: CASRTQRYEQYF; CDR3nt: TGTGCCAGCAGAACTCAGAGGTACGAGCAGTACTTC; v_gene: TRBV7-2; j_gene: TRBJ2-7; abundance: -; len: 12; d_gene: -
CDR3aa: CASSVDPGTSGILYEQYF; CDR3nt: TGTGCCAGCAGCGTAGACCCTGGGACTAGCGGGATACTCTACGAGCAGTACTTC; v_gene: TRBV9; j_gene: TRBJ2-7; abundance: -; len: 18; d_gene: TRBD2
CDR3aa: CSVDTGGPNQPQHF; CDR3nt: TGCAGCGTTGATACAGGGGGACCCAATCAGCCCCAGCATTTT; v_gene: TRBV29-1; j_gene: TRBJ1-5; abundance: -; len: 14; d_gene: TRBD1
CDR3aa: CASTLGGDTDTQYF; CDR3nt: TGTGCCAGCACTCTCGGGGGGGACACAGATACGCAGTATTTT; v_gene: TRBV19; j_gene: TRBJ2-3; abundance: -; len: 14; d_gene: TRBD2
CDR3aa: CASSRTGGSQETQYF; CDR3nt: TGTGCCAGCTCCCGGACAGGGGGGTCCCAAGAGACCCAGTACTTC; v_gene: TRBV6-6; j_gene: TRBJ2-5; abundance: -; len: 15; d_gene: TRBD1
CDR3aa: CASQQGAFYEQYF; CDR3nt: TGTGCCAGCCAACAGGGGGCGTTCTACGAGCAGTACTTC; v_gene: TRBV2; j_gene: TRBJ2-7; abundance: few; len: 13; d_gene: TRBD1
CDR3aa: CASSLGRGLGETQYF; CDR3nt: TGTGCCAGCAGCTTAGGGCGGGGTCTGGGGGAGACCCAGTACTTC; v_gene: TRBV7-2; j_gene: TRBJ2-5; abundance: -; len: 15; d_gene: -
CDR3aa: CSSRQGYAEAFF; CDR3nt: TGTTCCAGCAGACAGGGTTACGCTGAAGCTTTCTTT; v_gene: TRBV7-9; j_gene: TRBJ1-1; abundance: once; len: 12; d_gene: TRBD1
CDR3aa: CASSRDGTGWDNEQFF; CDR3nt: TGTGCCAGCAGCCGAGACGGGACAGGGTGGGACAATGAGCAGTTCTTC; v_gene: TRBV7-8; j_gene: TRBJ2-1; abundance: -; len: 16; d_gene: TRBD1
CDR3aa: CASRRGQGNEKLFF; CDR3nt: TGCGCCAGCCGCAGGGGACAAGGAAATGAAAAACTGTTTTTT; v_gene: TRBV5-1; j_gene: TRBJ1-4; abundance: -; len: 14; d_gene: -
CDR3aa: CAIGGDRGPEAFF; CDR3nt: TGTGCCATCGGGGGGGACAGGGGTCCTGAAGCTTTCTTT; v_gene: TRBV10-3; j_gene: TRBJ1-1; abundance: -; len: 13; d_gene: TRBD1
CDR3aa: CASSRPGTSSNEQFF; CDR3nt: TGTGCCAGCAGCCGACCCGGGACTAGTAGCAATGAGCAGTTCTTC; v_gene: TRBV7-9; j_gene: TRBJ2-1; abundance: -; len: 15; d_gene: TRBD2
CDR3aa: CASSLSSGGTSTDTQYF; CDR3nt: TGTGCCAGCAGCTTGAGTAGCGGGGGGACAAGCACAGATACGCAGTATTTT; v_gene: TRBV7-3; j_gene: TRBJ2-3; abundance: -; len: 17; d_gene: TRBD2
CDR3aa: CASSARDIPQTGNTIYF; CDR3nt: TGTGCCAGCAGTGCCAGGGACATCCCCCAAACGGGAAACACCATATATTTT; v_gene: TRBV6-1; j_gene: TRBJ1-3; abundance: -; len: 17; d_gene: -
CDR3aa: CASSVGGGGRNEQFF; CDR3nt: TGTGCCAGCAGCGTAGGTGGGGGAGGGCGCAATGAGCAGTTCTTC; v_gene: TRBV9; j_gene: TRBJ2-1; abundance: -; len: 15; d_gene: TRBD2
CDR3aa: CASSTGGTQPQHF; CDR3nt: TGTGCCAGCTCGACAGGGGGTACTCAGCCCCAGCATTTT; v_gene: TRBV6-5; j_gene: TRBJ1-5; abundance: many; len: 13; d_gene: TRBD1
CDR3aa: CASSAYIDGELFF; CDR3nt: TGTGCCAGCAGCGCCTATATTGACGGGGAGCTGTTTTTT; v_gene: TRBV9; j_gene: TRBJ2-2; abundance: once; len: 13; d_gene: -
CDR3aa: CASSQDLVGDSGYTF; CDR3nt: TGTGCCAGCAGCCAAGATCTCGTAGGGGATAGTGGCTACACCTTC; v_gene: TRBV4-2; j_gene: TRBJ1-2; abundance: -; len: 15; d_gene: -
CDR3aa: CAWSWGSREGTGELFF; CDR3nt: TGTGCCTGGTCCTGGGGTTCCAGGGAGGGCACCGGGGAGCTGTTTTTT; v_gene: TRBV5-4; j_gene: TRBJ2-2; abundance: -; len: 16; d_gene: TRBD2
CDR3aa: CASSIRVAGTGGCRQPQHF; CDR3nt: TGTGCCAGCAGCATCCGTGTAGCAGGGACAGGGGGCTGTCGTCAGCCCCAGCATTTT; v_gene: TRBV21-1; j_gene: TRBJ1-5; abundance: -; len: 19; d_gene: -
CDR3aa: CASRQDRGNQPQHF; CDR3nt: TGTGCCAGCAGGCAAGACAGGGGCAATCAGCCCCAGCATTTT; v_gene: TRBV6-5; j_gene: TRBJ1-5; abundance: -; len: 14; d_gene: TRBD1
CDR3aa: CATSSRDRGTSFDEQYF; CDR3nt: TGTGCCACCAGCAGCCGGGACAGGGGAACTTCGTTTGACGAGCAGTACTTC; v_gene: TRBV15; j_gene: TRBJ2-7; abundance: -; len: 17; d_gene: TRBD1
CDR3aa: CASSLRFGSPDTQYF; CDR3nt: TGTGCCAGCAGCTTGAGGTTCGGCAGCCCAGATACGCAGTATTTT; v_gene: TRBV7-7; j_gene: TRBJ2-3; abundance: -; len: 15; d_gene: -
CDR3aa: CAMKGTSGTDTQYF; CDR3nt: TGTGCCATGAAAGGGACTAGCGGCACAGATACGCAGTATTTT; v_gene: TRBV2; j_gene: TRBJ2-3; abundance: -; len: 14; d_gene: TRBD2
CDR3aa: CASSVELSHSNNGQYF; CDR3nt: TGTGCCAGCAGCGTCGAGCTTAGTCACAGCAATAACGGGCAGTACTTC; v_gene: TRBV7-4; j_gene: TRBJ2-7; abundance: few; len: 16; d_gene: -
CDR3aa: CASSATSGGASSYNEQFF; CDR3nt: TGTGCCAGCAGCGCGACTAGCGGGGGGGCAAGCTCCTACAATGAGCAGTTCTTC; v_gene: TRBV9; j_gene: TRBJ2-1; abundance: -; len: 18; d_gene: TRBD2
CDR3aa: CASSPSGSEQFF; CDR3nt: TGTGCCAGCTCACCCTCCGGGAGTGAGCAGTTCTTC; v_gene: TRBV18; j_gene: TRBJ2-1; abundance: -; len: 12; d_gene: -
CDR3aa: CASSVGQGLTDTQYF; CDR3nt: TGTGCCAGCAGCGTAGGACAGGGACTCACAGATACGCAGTATTTT; v_gene: TRBV9; j_gene: TRBJ2-3; abundance: -; len: 15; d_gene: -
CDR3aa: CASSQDPGPSVGNEQFF; CDR3nt: TGCGCCAGCAGCCAAGATCCAGGCCCCTCGGTCGGCAATGAGCAGTTCTTC; v_gene: TRBV4-1; j_gene: TRBJ2-1; abundance: -; len: 17; d_gene: -
CDR3aa: CASSSQMNTEAFF; CDR3nt: TGCGCCAGCAGCTCCCAGATGAACACTGAAGCTTTCTTT; v_gene: TRBV5-1; j_gene: TRBJ1-1; abundance: -; len: 13; d_gene: -
CDR3aa: CASSGALGDRDGGNEQFF; CDR3nt: TGCGCCAGCAGTGGGGCGCTGGGGGACAGGGATGGCGGGAATGAGCAGTTCTTC; v_gene: TRBV10-1; j_gene: TRBJ2-1; abundance: -; len: 18; d_gene: TRBD1
CDR3aa: CASSAISGIGGDYGYTF; CDR3nt: TGTGCCAGCAGTGCCATCTCAGGGATTGGGGGGGACTATGGCTACACCTTC; v_gene: TRBV27; j_gene: TRBJ1-2; abundance: -; len: 17; d_gene: -
CDR3aa: CASSKSTGGGYGYTF; CDR3nt: TGTGCCAGCAGCAAATCAACTGGGGGAGGTTATGGCTACACCTTC; v_gene: TRBV21-1; j_gene: TRBJ1-2; abundance: once; len: 15; d_gene: -
CDR3aa: CASSVKGTTDTIYF; CDR3nt: TGTGCCAGCAGCGTTAAAGGCACGACAGACACCATATATTTT; v_gene: TRBV9; j_gene: TRBJ1-3; abundance: -; len: 14; d_gene: -
CDR3aa: CASSPGVVGDNEQFF; CDR3nt: TGTGCCAGCAGCCCCGGTGTAGTAGGGGACAATGAGCAGTTCTTC; v_gene: TRBV9; j_gene: TRBJ2-1; abundance: -; len: 15; d_gene: -
CDR3aa: CASSQEPTGLNYGYTF; CDR3nt: TGTGCCAGCAGCCAAGAACCTACGGGACTGAACTATGGCTACACCTTC; v_gene: TRBV7-8; j_gene: TRBJ1-2; abundance: few; len: 16; d_gene: -
CDR3aa: CASSPIRLAGGRDTQYF; CDR3nt: TGTGCCAGCAGCCCAATTCGACTAGCGGGAGGGAGAGATACGCAGTATTTT; v_gene: TRBV11-2; j_gene: TRBJ2-3; abundance: -; len: 17; d_gene: TRBD2
CDR3aa: CASSFPGLDIQYF; CDR3nt: TGTGCCAGCAGTTTCCCGGGACTGGACATTCAGTACTTC; v_gene: TRBV7-2; j_gene: TRBJ2-4; abundance: few; len: 13; d_gene: -
CDR3aa: CASRGTVNQPQHF; CDR3nt: TGTGCCAGCAGGGGGACTGTCAATCAGCCCCAGCATTTT; v_gene: TRBV6-6; j_gene: TRBJ1-5; abundance: -; len: 13; d_gene: -
CDR3aa: CASSLVGTGGDEQYF; CDR3nt: TGTGCCAGCAGCTTAGTTGGGACAGGGGGCGACGAGCAGTACTTC; v_gene: TRBV7-9; j_gene: TRBJ2-7; abundance: -; len: 15; d_gene: TRBD1
CDR3aa: CASSLSTSGDPTDTQYF; CDR3nt: TGTGCCAGCAGCTTATCGACTAGCGGAGACCCTACAGATACGCAGTATTTT; v_gene: TRBV11-2; j_gene: TRBJ2-3; abundance: many; len: 17; d_gene: TRBD2
CDR3aa: CASSYSTRGEAEAFF; CDR3nt: TGTGCCAGCAGTTACTCGACACGGGGGGAGGCTGAAGCTTTCTTT; v_gene: TRBV6-6; j_gene: TRBJ1-1; abundance: -; len: 15; d_gene: -
CDR3aa: CASSAGGDRFSGANVLTF; CDR3nt: TGCGCCAGCAGCGCGGGAGGGGACAGATTCTCTGGGGCCAACGTCCTGACTTTC; v_gene: TRBV5-1; j_gene: TRBJ2-6; abundance: -; len: 18; d_gene: TRBD2
CDR3aa: CASSSRDSQNTGELFF; CDR3nt: TGTGCCAGCAGTTCCCGGGACAGCCAGAACACCGGGGAGCTGTTTTTT; v_gene: TRBV7-9; j_gene: TRBJ2-2; abundance: -; len: 16; d_gene: TRBD1
CDR3aa: CASSERRENTGELFF; CDR3nt: TGTGCCAGCAGTGAACGGAGGGAGAACACCGGGGAGCTGTTTTTT; v_gene: TRBV2; j_gene: TRBJ2-2; abundance: -; len: 15; d_gene: -
CDR3aa: CATHVGNRDNEQFF; CDR3nt: TGTGCCACCCATGTAGGAAACAGGGACAATGAGCAGTTCTTC; v_gene: TRBV11-3; j_gene: TRBJ2-1; abundance: -; len: 14; d_gene: -
CDR3aa: CASTGQGKHGYPF; CDR3nt: TGTGCCAGCACCGGACAGGGTAAACATGGGTACCCCTTC; v_gene: TRBV6-1; j_gene: TRBJ1-2; abundance: -; len: 13; d_gene: TRBD1
CDR3aa: CASSSGHRGITEAFF; CDR3nt: TGTGCCAGCAGCTCTGGCCACCGGGGGATCACTGAAGCTTTCTTT; v_gene: TRBV9; j_gene: TRBJ1-1; abundance: -; len: 15; d_gene: -
CDR3aa: CATSRQGSSYEQYF; CDR3nt: TGTGCCACCAGCAGACAGGGGTCCTCCTACGAGCAGTACTTC; v_gene: TRBV15; j_gene: TRBJ2-7; abundance: -; len: 14; d_gene: -
CDR3aa: CASSAGGEQYF; CDR3nt: TGTGCCAGCAGTGCAGGGGGTGAGCAGTACTTC; v_gene: TRBV25-1; j_gene: TRBJ2-7; abundance: -; len: 11; d_gene: TRBD1
CDR3aa: CASSEDRGNTEAFF; CDR3nt: TGCGCCAGCAGTGAGGACAGGGGAAACACTGAAGCTTTCTTT; v_gene: TRBV10-1; j_gene: TRBJ1-1; abundance: -; len: 14; d_gene: TRBD1